This T cell receptor (beta chain) is from a study of T-cell reconstitution after alpha-beta-depleted transplantation in children. Germline lookup yields CDR1 DFQATT and CDR2 SNEGSKA (reference sequence). The CDR3 covers 15 residues. V lost 6 bases and J 1 base, leaving 19 bases between the germline ends. Many counts were recorded for this clonotype. Unique molecular identifiers featured in how the TCRbeta library was prepared. TCRdb redid the calling of the PCR reads with MiXCR, one entry per CDR3 protein. This table has about 690,000 distinct CDR3 sequences, approximately 16% appearing once. This sequence originates from a human donor who donated a stem cell graft to a child with acute myeloid leukemia. The input for sequencing was PBMCs from the stem cell graft donor, taken from the stem cell graft. The V and J genes are TRBV20-1 and TRBJ2-7; D is tentatively TRBD1 or TRBD2 (7 bases each). The CDR3 loop reads CSAAKRDSLSYEQYF. CDR3 coding DNA: TGCAGTGCGGCGAAGCGGGACAGCTTATCCTACGAGCAGTACTTC.